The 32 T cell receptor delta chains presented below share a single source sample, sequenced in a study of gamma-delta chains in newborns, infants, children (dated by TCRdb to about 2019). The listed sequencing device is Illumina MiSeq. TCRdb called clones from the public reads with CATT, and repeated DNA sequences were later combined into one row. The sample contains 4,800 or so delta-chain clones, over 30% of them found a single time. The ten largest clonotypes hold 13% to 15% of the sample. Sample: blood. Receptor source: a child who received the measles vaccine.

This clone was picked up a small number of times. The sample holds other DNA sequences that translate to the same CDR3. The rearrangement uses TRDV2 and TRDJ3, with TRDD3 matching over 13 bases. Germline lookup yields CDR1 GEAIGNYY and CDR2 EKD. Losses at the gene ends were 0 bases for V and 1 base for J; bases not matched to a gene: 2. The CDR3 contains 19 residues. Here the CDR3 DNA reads TGTGCCTGTGACACCGTACTGGGGGATACGTCCTGGGACACCCGACAGATGTTTTTC. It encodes CACDTVLGDTSWDTRQMFF.

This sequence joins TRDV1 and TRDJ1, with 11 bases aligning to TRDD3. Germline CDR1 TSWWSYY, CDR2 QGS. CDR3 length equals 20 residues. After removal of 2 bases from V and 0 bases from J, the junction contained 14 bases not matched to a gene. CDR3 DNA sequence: TGTGCTCTTGGGGAAGAGTCACCGTACTGGGGGATAACCCACACCGATAAACTCATCTTT. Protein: CALGEESPYWGITHTDKLIF.

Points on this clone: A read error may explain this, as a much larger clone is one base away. Here the CDR3 reads CACDRWPWSYTDKLIF. The CDR3 region has the DNA TGTGCCTGTGACCGTTGGCCCTGGAGTTACACCGATAAACTCATCTTT. The chain links TRDV2 to TRDJ1; D is unclear. Trimming left V 3 bases short and J 0 bases short, with 16 bases between. The CDR3 is made up of 16 amino acids. In germline, CDR1 is GEAIGNYY, CDR2 EKD.

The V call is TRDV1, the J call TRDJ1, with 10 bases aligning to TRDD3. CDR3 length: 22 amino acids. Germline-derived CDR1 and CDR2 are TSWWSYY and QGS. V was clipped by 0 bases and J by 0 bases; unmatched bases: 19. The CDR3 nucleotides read TGTGCTCTTGGGGAACTAAAGGTACCCCACTGGGGGATTGGCTATGACACCGATAAACTCATCTTT. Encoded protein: CALGELKVPHWGIGYDTDKLIF.

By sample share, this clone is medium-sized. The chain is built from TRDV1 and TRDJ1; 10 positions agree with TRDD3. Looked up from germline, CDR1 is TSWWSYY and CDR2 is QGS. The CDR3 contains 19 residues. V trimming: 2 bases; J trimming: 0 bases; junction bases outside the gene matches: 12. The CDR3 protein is CALGEGGDYWGMDTDKLIF. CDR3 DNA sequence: TGTGCTCTTGGGGAAGGGGGGGATTACTGGGGGATGGACACCGATAAACTCATCTTT.

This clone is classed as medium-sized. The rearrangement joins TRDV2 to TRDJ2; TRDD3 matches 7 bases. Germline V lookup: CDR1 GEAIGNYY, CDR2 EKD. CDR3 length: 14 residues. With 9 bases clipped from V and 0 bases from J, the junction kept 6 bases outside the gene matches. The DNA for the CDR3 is TGTGCCCGTGGGGGACAAGCTTTGACAGCACAACTCTTCTTT. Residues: CARGGQALTAQLFF.

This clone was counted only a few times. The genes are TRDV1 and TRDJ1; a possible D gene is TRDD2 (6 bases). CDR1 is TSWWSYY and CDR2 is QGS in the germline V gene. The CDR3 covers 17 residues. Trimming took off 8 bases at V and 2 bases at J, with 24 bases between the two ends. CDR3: CALHPSGAPGSTDKLIF. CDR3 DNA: TGTGCTCTTCACCCTTCCGGGGCTCCTGGGTCGACCGATAAACTCATCTTT.

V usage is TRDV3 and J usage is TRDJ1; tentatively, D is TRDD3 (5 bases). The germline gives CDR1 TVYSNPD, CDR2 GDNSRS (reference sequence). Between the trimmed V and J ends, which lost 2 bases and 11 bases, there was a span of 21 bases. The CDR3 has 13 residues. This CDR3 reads CAFHSILLASLIF. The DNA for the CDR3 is TGTGCCTTTCATTCGATACTGCTCGCGTCCCTCATCTTT.

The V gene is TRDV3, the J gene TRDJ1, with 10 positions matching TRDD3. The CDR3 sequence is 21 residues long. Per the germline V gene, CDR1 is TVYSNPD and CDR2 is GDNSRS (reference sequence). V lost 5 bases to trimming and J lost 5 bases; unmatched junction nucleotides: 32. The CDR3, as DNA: TGTGCCCTCTTCCCTTTCCCTCACGCGCACCCTTTGGGGGATACCTCGGATAAACTCATCTTT. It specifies CALFPFPHAHPLGDTSDKLIF.

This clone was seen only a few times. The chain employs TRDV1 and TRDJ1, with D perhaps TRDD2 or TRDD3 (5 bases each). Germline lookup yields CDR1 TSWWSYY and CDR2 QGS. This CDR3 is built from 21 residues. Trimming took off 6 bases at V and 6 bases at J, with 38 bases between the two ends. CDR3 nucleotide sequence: TGTGCTCTTGGCCCTACCCCTCTAGTTAGCGTACTGGTGGCCTTTCCTTATAAACTCATCTTT. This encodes CALGPTPLVSVLVAFPYKLIF.

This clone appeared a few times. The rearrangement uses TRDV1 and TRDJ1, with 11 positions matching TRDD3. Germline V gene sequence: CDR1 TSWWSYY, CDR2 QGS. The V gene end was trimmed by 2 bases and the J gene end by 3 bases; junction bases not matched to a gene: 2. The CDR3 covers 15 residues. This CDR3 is CALGETGGYSDKLIF. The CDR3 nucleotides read TGTGCTCTTGGGGAAACTGGGGGATATTCCGATAAACTCATCTTT.

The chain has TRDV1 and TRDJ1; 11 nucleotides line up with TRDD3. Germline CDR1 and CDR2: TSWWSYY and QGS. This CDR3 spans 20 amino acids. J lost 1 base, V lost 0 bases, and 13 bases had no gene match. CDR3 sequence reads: CALGELGDRWGIRGTDKLIF. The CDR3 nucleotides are TGTGCTCTTGGGGAACTAGGTGATCGGTGGGGGATACGAGGCACCGATAAACTCATCTTT.

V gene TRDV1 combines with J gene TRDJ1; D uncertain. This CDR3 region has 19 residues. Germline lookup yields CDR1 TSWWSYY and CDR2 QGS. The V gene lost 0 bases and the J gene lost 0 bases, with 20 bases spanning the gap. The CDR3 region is CALGELVGRPIGNTDKLIF. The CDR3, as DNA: TGTGCTCTTGGGGAACTTGTGGGACGGCCTATCGGTAACACCGATAAACTCATCTTT.

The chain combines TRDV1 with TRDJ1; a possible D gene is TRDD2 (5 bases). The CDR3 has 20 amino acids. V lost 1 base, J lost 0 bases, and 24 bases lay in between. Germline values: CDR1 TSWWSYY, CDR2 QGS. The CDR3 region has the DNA TGTGCTCTTGGGGAACACCTACCCCATTTAAGGGGTCGGTACACCGATAAACTCATCTTT. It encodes CALGEHLPHLRGRYTDKLIF.

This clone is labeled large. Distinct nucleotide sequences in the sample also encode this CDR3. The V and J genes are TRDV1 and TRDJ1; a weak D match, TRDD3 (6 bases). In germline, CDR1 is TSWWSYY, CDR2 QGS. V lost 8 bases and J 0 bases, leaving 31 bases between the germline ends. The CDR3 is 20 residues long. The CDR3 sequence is CALILPPSEYWDPYTDKLIF. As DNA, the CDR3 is TGTGCTCTTATACTCCCTCCTAGTGAGTACTGGGACCCGTACACCGATAAACTCATCTTT.

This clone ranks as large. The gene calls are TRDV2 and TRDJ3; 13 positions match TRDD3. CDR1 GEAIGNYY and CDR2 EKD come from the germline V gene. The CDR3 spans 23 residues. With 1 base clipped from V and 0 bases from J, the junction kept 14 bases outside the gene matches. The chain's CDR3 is CACDTSAYWGIRGSSWDTRQMFF. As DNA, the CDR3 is TGTGCCTGTGACACTTCCGCGTACTGGGGGATACGGGGAAGCTCCTGGGACACCCGACAGATGTTTTTC.

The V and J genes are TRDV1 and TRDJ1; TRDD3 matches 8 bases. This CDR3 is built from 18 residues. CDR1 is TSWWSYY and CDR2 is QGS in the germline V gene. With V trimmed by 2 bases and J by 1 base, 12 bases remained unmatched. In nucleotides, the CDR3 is TGTGCTCTTGGGGAATATGGGGGGATAAAACCCCCCACCGATAAACTCATCTTT. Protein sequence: CALGEYGGIKPPTDKLIF.

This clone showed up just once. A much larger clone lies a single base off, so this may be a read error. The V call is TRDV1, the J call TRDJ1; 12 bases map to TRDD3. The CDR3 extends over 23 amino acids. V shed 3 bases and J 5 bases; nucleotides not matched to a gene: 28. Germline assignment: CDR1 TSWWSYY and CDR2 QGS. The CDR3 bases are TGTGCTCTTGGGGACTTCCCCCTTCCCTCCAACTCTCTCTACTGGGGGATACATGATAAACTCATCTTT. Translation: CALGDFPLPSNSLYWGIHDKLIF.

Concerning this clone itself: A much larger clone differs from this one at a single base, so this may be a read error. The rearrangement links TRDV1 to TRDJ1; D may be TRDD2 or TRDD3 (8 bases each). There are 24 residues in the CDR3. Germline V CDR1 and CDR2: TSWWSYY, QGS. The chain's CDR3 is CALGEKIGFLRYGRDTLYTDRLIF. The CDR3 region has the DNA TGTGCTCTTGGGGAAAAGATAGGCTTCCTACGGTACGGAAGGGATACGCTGTACACCGATAGACTCATCTTT.

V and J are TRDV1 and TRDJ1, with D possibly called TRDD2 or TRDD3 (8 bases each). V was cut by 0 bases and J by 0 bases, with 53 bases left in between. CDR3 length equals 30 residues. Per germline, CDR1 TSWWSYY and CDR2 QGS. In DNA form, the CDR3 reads TGTGCTCTTGGGGAACTCTCCCCCTACACTCTTCCTACGTTCCTTACTGGGGGCCTCCATAGGTCACCGTACACCGATAAACTCATCTTT. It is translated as CALGELSPYTLPTFLTGGLHRSPYTDKLIF.

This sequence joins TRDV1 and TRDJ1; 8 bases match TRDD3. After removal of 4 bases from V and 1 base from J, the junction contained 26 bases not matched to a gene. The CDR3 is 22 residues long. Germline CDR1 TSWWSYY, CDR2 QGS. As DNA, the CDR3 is TGTGCTCTTGGGGTATTCTCCCCGGGACCTACTGGGGGTTCTCCTTTCACCGATAAACTCATCTTT. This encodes CALGVFSPGPTGGSPFTDKLIF.

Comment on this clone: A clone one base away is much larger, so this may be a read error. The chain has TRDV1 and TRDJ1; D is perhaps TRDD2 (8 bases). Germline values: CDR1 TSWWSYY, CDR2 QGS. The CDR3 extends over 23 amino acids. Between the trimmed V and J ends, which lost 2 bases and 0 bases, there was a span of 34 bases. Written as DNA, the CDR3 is TGTGCTCTTGGGGAAGCCGGTGCCACTTCCTACGTCTGGGGGTCGGAGGACACCGATAAACTCATCTTT. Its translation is CALGEAGATSYVWGSEDTDKLIF.

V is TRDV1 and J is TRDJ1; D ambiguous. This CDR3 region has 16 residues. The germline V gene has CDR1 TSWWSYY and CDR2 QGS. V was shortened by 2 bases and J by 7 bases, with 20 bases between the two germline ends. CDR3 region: CALGEFWAKRTAKLIF. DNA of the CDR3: TGTGCTCTTGGGGAATTTTGGGCCAAACGTACTGCTAAACTCATCTTT.

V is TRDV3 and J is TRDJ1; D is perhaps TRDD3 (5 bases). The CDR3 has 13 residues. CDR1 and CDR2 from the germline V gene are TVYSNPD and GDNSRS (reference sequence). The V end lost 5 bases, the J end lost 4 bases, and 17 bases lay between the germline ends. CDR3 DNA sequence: TGTGCCCCTAAGATCCTCTGGGACGATAAACTCATCTTT. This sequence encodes CAPKILWDDKLIF.

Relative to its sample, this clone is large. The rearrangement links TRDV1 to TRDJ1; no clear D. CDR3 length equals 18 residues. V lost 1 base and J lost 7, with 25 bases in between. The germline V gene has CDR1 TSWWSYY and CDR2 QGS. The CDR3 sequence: CALGERVNYVTRRAKLIF. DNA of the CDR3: TGTGCTCTTGGGGAACGGGTCAACTACGTGACCCGTAGGGCTAAACTCATCTTT.

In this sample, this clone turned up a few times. The CDR3 DNA follows: TGTGCCTGTTTCAGGTACTGGGGGATACGAGGCCCCTGGGACACCCGACAGATGTTTTTC. Encoded protein: CACFRYWGIRGPWDTRQMFF. This sequence joins TRDV2 and TRDJ3; TRDD3 agrees at 13 bases. This CDR3 spans 20 amino acids. Germline V gene data show CDR1 as GEAIGNYY and CDR2 as EKD. J was trimmed by 2 bases and V by 6 bases; bases with no gene match: 12.

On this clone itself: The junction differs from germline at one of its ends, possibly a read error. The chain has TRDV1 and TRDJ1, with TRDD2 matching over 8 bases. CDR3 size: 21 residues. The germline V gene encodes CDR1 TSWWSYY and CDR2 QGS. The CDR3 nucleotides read TGTGCTCTTGGGGACCCTTCCTTCCTAGCTTGTTTCTGGGTGTACACCGATAAACCCATCTTT. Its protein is CALGDPSFLACFWVYTDKPIF.

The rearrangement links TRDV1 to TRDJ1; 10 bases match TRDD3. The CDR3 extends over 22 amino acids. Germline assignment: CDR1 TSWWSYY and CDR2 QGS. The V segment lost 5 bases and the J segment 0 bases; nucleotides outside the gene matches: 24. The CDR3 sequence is CALGPQAFQRGDTDFYTDKLIF. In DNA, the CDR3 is TGTGCTCTTGGGCCCCAGGCCTTCCAACGGGGGGATACGGATTTCTACACCGATAAACTCATCTTT.

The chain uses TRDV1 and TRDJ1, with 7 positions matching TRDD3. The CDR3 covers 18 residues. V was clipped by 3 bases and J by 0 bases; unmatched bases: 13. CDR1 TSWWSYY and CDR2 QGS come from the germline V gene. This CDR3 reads CALGDPGGFCFDTDKLIF. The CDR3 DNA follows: TGTGCTCTTGGGGACCCCGGGGGATTCTGTTTTGACACCGATAAACTCATCTTT.

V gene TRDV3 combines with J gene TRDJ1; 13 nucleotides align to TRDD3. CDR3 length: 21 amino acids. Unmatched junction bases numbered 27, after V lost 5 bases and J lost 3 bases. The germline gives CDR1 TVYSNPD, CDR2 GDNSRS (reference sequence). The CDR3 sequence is CAKSLRRPLILGDTPPDKLIF. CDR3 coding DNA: TGTGCCAAAAGTCTCCGAAGACCCCTCATACTGGGGGATACGCCCCCCGATAAACTCATCTTT.

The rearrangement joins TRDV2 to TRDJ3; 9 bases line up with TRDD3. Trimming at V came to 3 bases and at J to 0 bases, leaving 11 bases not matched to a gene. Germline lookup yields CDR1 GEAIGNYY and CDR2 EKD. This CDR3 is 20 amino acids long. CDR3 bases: TGTGCCTGTGACTCCCGCGATTACTGGGGGACCTCCTGGGACACCCGACAGATGTTTTTC. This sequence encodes CACDSRDYWGTSWDTRQMFF.

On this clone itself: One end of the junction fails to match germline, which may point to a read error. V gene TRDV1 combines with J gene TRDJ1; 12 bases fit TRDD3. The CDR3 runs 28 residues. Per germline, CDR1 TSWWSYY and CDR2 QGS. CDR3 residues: CALGNLFPIPTLLGDTEQVLTYTDKLTF. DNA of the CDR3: TGTGCTCTTGGGAATCTCTTCCCTATTCCTACCTTACTGGGGGATACAGAGCAGGTATTAACCTACACCGATAAACTCACCTTT.